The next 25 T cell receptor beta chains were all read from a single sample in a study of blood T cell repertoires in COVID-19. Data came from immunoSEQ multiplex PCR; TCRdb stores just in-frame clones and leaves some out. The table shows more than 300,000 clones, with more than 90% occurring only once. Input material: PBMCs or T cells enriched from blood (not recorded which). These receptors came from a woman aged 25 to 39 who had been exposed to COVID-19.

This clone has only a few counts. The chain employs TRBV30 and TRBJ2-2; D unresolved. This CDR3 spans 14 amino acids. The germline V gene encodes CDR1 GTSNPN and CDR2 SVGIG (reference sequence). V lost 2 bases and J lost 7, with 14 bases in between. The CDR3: CAWSTASLGGELFF. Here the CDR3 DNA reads TGTGCCTGGAGTACGGCTAGTCTTGGCGGGGAGCTGTTTTTT.

This CDR3 reads CASSSGLLNTEAFF. The DNA of the CDR3 is TGTGCCAGTAGCTCAGGGTTGCTGAACACTGAAGCTTTCTTT. J is TRBJ1-1 and V is TRBV19; maybe TRBD1 (5 bases). Trimming left V 6 bases short and J 0 bases short, with 11 bases between. Germline CDR1 LNHDA, CDR2 SQIVND (reference sequence). The CDR3 has 14 residues.

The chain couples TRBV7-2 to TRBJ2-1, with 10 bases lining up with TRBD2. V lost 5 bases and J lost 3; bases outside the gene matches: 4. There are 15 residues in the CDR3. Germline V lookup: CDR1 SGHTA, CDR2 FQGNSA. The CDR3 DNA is TGTGCCAGCAGCGAAACTAGCGGGGTCTACAATGAGCAGTTCTTC. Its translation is CASSETSGVYNEQFF.

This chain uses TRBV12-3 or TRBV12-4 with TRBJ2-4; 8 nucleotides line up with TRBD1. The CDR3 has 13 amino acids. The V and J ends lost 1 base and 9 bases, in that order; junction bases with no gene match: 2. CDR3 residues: CASSLGDRGIQYF. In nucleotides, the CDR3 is TGTGCCAGCAGTTTAGGTGACAGGGGCATTCAGTACTTC.

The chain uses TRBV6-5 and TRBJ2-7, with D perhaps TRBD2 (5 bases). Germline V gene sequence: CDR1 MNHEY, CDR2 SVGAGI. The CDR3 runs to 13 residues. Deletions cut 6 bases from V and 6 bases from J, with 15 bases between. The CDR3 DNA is TGTGCCAGCAGCAGAGGGTCCTTTCGCGAGCAGTACTTC. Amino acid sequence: CASSRGSFREQYF.

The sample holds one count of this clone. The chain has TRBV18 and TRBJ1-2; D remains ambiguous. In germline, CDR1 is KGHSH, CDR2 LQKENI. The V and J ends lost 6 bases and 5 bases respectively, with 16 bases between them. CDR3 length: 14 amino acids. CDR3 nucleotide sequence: TGTGCCAGCTCCTACAACGGACGGGGATATGGCTACACCTTC. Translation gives CASSYNGRGYGYTF. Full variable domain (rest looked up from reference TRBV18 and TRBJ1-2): NAGVMQNPRHLVRRRGQEARLRCSPMKGHSHVYWYRQLPEEGLKFMVYLQKENIIDESGMPKERFSAEFPKEGPSILRIQQVVRGDSAAYFCASSYNGRGYGYTFGSGTRLTVV.

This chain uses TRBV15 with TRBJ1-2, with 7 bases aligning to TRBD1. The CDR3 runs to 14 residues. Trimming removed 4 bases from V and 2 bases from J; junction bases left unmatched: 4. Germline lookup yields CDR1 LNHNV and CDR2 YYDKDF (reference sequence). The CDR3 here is CATSTPDRNYGYTF. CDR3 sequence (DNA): TGTGCCACCAGCACACCGGACAGGAACTATGGCTACACCTTC. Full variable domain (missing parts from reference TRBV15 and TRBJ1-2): DAMVIQNPRYQVTQFGKPVTLSCSQTLNHNVMYWYQQKSSQAPKLLFHYYDKDFNNEADTPDNFQSRRPNTSFCFLDIRSPGLGDTAMYLCATSTPDRNYGYTFGSGTRLTVV.

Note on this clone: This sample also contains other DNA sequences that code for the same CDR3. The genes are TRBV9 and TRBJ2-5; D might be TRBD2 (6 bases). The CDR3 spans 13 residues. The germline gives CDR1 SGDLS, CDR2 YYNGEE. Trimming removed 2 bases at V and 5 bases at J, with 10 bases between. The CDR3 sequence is CASSVGGSETQYF. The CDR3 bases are TGTGCCAGCAGCGTCGGGGGTTCGGAGACCCAGTACTTC.

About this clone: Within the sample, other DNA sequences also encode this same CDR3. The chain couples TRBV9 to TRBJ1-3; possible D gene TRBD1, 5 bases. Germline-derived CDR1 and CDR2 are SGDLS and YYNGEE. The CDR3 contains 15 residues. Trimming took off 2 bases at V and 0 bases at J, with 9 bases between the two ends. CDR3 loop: CASSVGQGSGNTIYF. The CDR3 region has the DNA TGTGCCAGCAGCGTTGGTCAGGGCTCTGGAAACACCATATATTTT. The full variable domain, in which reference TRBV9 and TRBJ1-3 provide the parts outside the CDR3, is DSGVTQTPKHLITATGQRVTLRCSPRSGDLSVYWYQQSLDQGLQFLIQYYNGEERAKGNILERFSAQQFPDLHSELNLSSLELGDSALYFCASSVGQGSGNTIYFGEGSWLTVV.

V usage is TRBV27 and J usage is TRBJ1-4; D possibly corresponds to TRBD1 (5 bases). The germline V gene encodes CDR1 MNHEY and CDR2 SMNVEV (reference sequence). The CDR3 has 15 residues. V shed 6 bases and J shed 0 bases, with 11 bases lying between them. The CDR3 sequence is CASRLDSATNEKLFF. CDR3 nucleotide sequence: TGTGCCAGCAGACTTGACAGTGCAACTAATGAAAAACTGTTTTTT. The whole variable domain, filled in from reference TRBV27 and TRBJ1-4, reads EAQVTQNPRYLITVTGKKLTVTCSQNMNHEYMSWYRQDPGLGLRQIYYSMNVEVTDKGDVPEGYKVSRKEKRNFPLILESPSPNQTSLYFCASRLDSATNEKLFFGSGTQLSVL.

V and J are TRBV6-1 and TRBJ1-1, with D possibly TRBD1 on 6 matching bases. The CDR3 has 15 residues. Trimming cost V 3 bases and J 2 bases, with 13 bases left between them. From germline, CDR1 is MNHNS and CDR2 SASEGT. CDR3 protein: CASSDLGQRNTEAFF. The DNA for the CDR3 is TGTGCCAGCAGTGATCTAGGACAGAGAAACACTGAAGCTTTCTTT.

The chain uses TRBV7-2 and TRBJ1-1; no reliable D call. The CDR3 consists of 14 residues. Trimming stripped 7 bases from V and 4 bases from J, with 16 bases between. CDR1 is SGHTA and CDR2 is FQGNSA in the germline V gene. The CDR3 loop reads CASTLEARITEAFF. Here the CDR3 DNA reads TGTGCCAGCACCCTAGAGGCGCGCATCACTGAAGCTTTCTTT.

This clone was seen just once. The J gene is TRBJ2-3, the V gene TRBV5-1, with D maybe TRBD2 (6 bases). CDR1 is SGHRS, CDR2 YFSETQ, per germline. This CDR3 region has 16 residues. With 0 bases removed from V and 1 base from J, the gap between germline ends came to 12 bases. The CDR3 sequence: CASSLEGGAGTDTQYF. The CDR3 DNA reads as TGCGCCAGCAGCTTGGAAGGAGGGGCGGGCACAGATACGCAGTATTTT. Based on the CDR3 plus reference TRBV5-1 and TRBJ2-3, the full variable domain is KAGVTQTPRYLIKTRGQQVTLSCSPISGHRSVSWYQQTPGQGLQFLFEYFSETQRNKGNFPGRFSGRQFSNSRSEMNVSTLELGDSALYLCASSLEGGAGTDTQYFGPGTRLTVL.

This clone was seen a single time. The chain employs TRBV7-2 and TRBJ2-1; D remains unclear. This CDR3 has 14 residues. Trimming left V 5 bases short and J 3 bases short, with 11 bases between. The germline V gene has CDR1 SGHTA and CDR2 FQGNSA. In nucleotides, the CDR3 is TGTGCCAGCAGCCTCACTGCTGGCTACAATGAGCAGTTCTTC. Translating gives CASSLTAGYNEQFF.

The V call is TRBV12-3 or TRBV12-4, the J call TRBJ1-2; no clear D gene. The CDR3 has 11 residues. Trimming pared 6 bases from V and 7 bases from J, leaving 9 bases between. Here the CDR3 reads CASSLGFGYTF. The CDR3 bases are TGTGCCAGCAGCCTCGGTTTTGGCTACACCTTC.

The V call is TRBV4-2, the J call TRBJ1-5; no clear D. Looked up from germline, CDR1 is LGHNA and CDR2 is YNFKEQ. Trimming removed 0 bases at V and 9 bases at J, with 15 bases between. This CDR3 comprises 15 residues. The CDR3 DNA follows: TGTGCCAGCAGCCAAGATCGGGAACGCTTCGGGCCCCAGCATTTT. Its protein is CASSQDRERFGPQHF.

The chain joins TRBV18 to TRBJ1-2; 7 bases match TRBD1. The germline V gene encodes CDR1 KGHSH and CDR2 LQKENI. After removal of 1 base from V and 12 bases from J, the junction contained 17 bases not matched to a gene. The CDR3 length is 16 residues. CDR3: CASSPLEDPGQILNTF. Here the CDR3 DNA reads TGTGCCAGCTCACCACTCGAAGATCCGGGACAGATCCTCAACACCTTC.

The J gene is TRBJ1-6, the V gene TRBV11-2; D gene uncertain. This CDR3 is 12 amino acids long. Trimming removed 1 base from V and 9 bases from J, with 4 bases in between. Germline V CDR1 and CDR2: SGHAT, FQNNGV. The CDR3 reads CASSLGASPLHF. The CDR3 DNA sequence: TGTGCCAGCAGCTTAGGGGCTTCACCCCTCCACTTT.

The CDR3 sequence: CASNRQSNTEAFF. CDR3 DNA: TGTGCCAGCAACCGACAGAGTAACACTGAAGCTTTCTTT. The rearrangement joins TRBV2 to TRBJ1-1; possible D gene TRBD1, 5 bases. In germline, CDR1 is SNHLY, CDR2 FYNNEI. Deletions cut 7 bases from V and 2 bases from J, with 11 bases between. The CDR3 has 13 residues. Using reference TRBV2 and TRBJ1-1 for the parts outside the CDR3, the full variable domain is EPEVTQTPSHQVTQMGQEVILRCVPISNHLYFYWYRQILGQKVEFLVSFYNNEISEKSEIFDDQFSVERPDGSNFTLKIRSTKLEDSAMYFCASNRQSNTEAFFGQGTRLTVV.

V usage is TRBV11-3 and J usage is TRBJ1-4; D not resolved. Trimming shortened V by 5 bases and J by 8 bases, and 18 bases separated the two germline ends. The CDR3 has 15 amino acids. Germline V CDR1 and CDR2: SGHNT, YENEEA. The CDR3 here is CASSLKRRVGEKLFF. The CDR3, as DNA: TGTGCCAGCAGCCTAAAGCGGCGGGTCGGGGAAAAACTGTTTTTT.

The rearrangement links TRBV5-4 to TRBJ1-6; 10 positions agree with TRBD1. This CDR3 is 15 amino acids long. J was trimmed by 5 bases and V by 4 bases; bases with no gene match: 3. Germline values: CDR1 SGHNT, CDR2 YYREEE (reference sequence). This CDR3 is CASSPGTGDNSPLHF. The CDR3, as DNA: TGTGCCAGCAGCCCTGGGACAGGGGATAATTCACCCCTCCACTTT. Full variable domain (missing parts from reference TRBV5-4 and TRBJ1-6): ETGVTQSPTHLIKTRGQQVTLRCSSQSGHNTVSWYQQALGQGPQFIFQYYREEENGRGNFPPRFSGLQFPNYSSELNVNALELDDSALYLCASSPGTGDNSPLHFGNGTRLTVT.

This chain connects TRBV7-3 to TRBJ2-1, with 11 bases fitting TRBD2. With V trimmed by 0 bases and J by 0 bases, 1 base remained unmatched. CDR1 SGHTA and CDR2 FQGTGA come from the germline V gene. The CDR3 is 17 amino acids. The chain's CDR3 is CASSLTSGGVSYNEQFF. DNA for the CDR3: TGTGCCAGCAGCTTAACTAGCGGGGGGGTCTCCTACAATGAGCAGTTCTTC. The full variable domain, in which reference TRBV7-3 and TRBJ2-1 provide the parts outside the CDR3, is GAGVSQTPSNKVTEKGKYVELRCDPISGHTALYWYRQSLGQGPEFLIYFQGTGAADDSGLPNDRFFAVRPEGSVSTLKIQRTERGDSAVYLCASSLTSGGVSYNEQFFGPGTRLTVL.

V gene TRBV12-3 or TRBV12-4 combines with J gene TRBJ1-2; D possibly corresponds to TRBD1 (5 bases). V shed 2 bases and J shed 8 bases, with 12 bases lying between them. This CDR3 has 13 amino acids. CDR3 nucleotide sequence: TGTGCCAGCAGTTTAATAGGGGAAGACGGCTACACCTTC. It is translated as CASSLIGEDGYTF.

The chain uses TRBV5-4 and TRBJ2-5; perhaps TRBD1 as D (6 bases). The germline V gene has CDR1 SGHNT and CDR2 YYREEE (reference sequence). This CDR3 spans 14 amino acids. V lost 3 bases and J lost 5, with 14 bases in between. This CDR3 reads CASSWQGKGETQYF. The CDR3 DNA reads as TGTGCCAGCAGCTGGCAGGGGAAGGGGGAGACCCAGTACTTC. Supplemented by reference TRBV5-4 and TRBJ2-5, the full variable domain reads ETGVTQSPTHLIKTRGQQVTLRCSSQSGHNTVSWYQQALGQGPQFIFQYYREEENGRGNFPPRFSGLQFPNYSSELNVNALELDDSALYLCASSWQGKGETQYFGPGTRLLVL.

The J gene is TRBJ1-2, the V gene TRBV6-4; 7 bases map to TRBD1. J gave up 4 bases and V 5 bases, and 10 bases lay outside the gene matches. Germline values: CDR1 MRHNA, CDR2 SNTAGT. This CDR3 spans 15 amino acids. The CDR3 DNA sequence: TGTGCCAGCAGTCCCACAGGGGATGGAACCTATGGCTACACCTTC. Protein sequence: CASSPTGDGTYGYTF.